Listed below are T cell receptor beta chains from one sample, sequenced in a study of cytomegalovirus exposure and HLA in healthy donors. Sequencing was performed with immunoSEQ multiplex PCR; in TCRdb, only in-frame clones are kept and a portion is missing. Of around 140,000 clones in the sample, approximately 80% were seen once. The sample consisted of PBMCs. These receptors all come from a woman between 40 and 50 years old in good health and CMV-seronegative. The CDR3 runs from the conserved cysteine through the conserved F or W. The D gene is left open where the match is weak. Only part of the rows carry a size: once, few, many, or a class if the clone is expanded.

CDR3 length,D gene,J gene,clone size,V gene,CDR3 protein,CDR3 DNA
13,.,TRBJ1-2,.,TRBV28,CASSLIARYGYTF,TGTGCCAGCAGTTTAATAGCCCGCTATGGCTACACCTTC
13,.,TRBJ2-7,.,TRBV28,CASSLVGITEQYF,TGTGCCAGCAGTTTGGTCGGGATAACCGAGCAGTACTTC
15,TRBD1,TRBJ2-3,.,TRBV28,CASSSGQGYLDTQYF,TGTGCCAGCAGTTCTGGACAGGGGTATTTAGATACGCAGTATTTT
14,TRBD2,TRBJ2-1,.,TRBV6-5,CASSRAREANEQFF,TGTGCCAGCAGCCGCGCGCGGGAGGCGAATGAGCAGTTCTTC
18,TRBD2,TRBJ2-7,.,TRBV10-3,CAISVGVAGRFGHYEQYF,TGTGCCATCAGTGTAGGGGTAGCGGGAAGGTTCGGCCACTACGAGCAGTACTTC
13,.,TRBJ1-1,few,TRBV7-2,CASSGGGGTEAFF,TGTGCCAGCAGCGGCGGGGGGGGGACTGAAGCTTTCTTT
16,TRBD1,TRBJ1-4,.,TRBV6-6,CASSYTWGTGYEKLFF,TGTGCCAGCAGTTACACGTGGGGGACAGGGTATGAAAAACTGTTTTTT
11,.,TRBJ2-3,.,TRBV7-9,CASSLTDTQYF,TGTGCCAGCAGCCTCACAGATACGCAGTATTTT
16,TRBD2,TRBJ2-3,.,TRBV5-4,CASSILAGVAQDTQYF,TGTGCCAGCAGCATATTAGCGGGCGTCGCCCAAGATACGCAGTATTTT
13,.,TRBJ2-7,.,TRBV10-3,CAIREQATYEQYF,TGTGCCATCAGAGAACAGGCAACCTACGAGCAGTACTTC
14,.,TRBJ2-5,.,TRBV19,CASSPVAGQETQYF,TGTGCCAGTTCCCCGGTGGCGGGGCAAGAGACCCAGTACTTC
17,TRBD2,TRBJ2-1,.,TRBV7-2,CASSLGVSGGDYNEQFF,TGTGCCAGCAGCTTAGGGGTTAGCGGGGGGGACTACAATGAGCAGTTCTTC
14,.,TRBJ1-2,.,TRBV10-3,CAISETQVNYGYTF,TGTGCCATCAGTGAGACCCAGGTGAACTATGGCTACACCTTC
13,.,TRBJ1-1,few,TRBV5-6,CASSLWGGAEAFF,TGTGCCAGCAGCTTGTGGGGGGGGGCTGAAGCTTTCTTT
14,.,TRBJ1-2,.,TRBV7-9,CASSLQAGRYGYTF,TGTGCCAGCAGCTTACAGGCAGGCAGATATGGCTACACCTTC
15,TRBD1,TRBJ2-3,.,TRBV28,CASSQGDTRTDTQYF,TGTGCCAGCAGTCAGGGGGACACGCGCACAGATACGCAGTATTTT
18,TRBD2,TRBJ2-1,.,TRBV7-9,CASSLGLAGGSSYNEQFF,TGTGCCAGCAGCCTCGGACTAGCGGGAGGGAGCTCCTACAATGAGCAGTTCTTC
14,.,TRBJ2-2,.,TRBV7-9,CASSLRQYTGELFF,TGTGCCAGCAGCTTACGACAATACACCGGGGAGCTGTTTTTT
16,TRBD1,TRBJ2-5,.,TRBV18,CASSPVRQGSGETQYF,TGTGCCAGCTCACCAGTAAGACAGGGGAGCGGAGAGACCCAGTACTTC
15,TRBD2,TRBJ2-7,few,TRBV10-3,CAIGRGSGSFYEQYF,TGTGCCATCGGTCGTGGTAGCGGGAGTTTCTACGAGCAGTACTTC
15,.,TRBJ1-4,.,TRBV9,CASSVEGGHNEKLFF,TGTGCCAGCAGCGTAGAAGGCGGGCATAATGAAAAACTGTTTTTT
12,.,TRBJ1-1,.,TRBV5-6,CASSFTGPEAFF,TGTGCCAGCAGCTTTACTGGGCCTGAAGCTTTCTTT
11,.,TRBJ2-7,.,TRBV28,CASTSIYEQYF,TGTGCCAGCACCTCTATCTACGAGCAGTACTTC
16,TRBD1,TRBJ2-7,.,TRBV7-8,CASSLLSGTGAYEQYF,TGTGCCAGCAGCTTACTCTCCGGGACAGGAGCCTACGAGCAGTACTTC
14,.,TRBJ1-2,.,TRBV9,CASRLDCFEVCYTF,TGTGCCAGCAGGCTTGACTGCTTTGAGGTGTGCTACACCTTC
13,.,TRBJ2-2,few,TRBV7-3,CASSTSLPGELFF,TGTGCCAGCAGCACTAGCTTACCCGGGGAGCTGTTTTTT
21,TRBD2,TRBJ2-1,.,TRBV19,CASSIDLTDPGTSGRWNEQFF,TGTGCCAGTAGTATAGATCTTACAGACCCCGGGACTAGCGGGCGGTGGAATGAGCAGTTCTTC
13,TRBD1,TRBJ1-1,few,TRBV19,CASSIAGGTEAFF,TGTGCCAGTAGTATAGCAGGGGGCACTGAAGCTTTCTTT
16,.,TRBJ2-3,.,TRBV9,CASSVGALGFFDTQYF,TGTGCCAGCAGCGTAGGCGCGCTAGGCTTCTTTGATACGCAGTATTTT
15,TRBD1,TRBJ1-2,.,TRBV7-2,CASSRGTGGFYGYTF,TGTGCCAGCAGCCGTGGGACAGGGGGTTTCTATGGCTACACCTTC
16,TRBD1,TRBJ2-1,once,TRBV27,CASRRTGASSYNEQFF,TGTGCCAGCAGACGGACAGGGGCAAGCTCCTACAATGAGCAGTTCTTC
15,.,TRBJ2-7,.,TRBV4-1,CASSQHSGFSYEQYF,TGCGCCAGCAGCCAACACTCAGGGTTCTCCTACGAGCAGTACTTC
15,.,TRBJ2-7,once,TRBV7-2,CASSQAARSYYEQYF,TGTGCCAGCAGTCAAGCTGCCAGATCCTACTACGAGCAGTACTTC
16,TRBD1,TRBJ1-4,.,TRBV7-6,CASSRGQVRTNEKLFF,TGTGCCAGCAGTAGGGGGCAAGTTCGAACTAATGAAAAACTGTTTTTT
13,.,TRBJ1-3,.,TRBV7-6,CASSFTDGNTIYF,TGTGCCAGCAGCTTTACAGATGGAAACACCATATATTTT
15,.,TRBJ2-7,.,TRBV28,CASSFSQGNSYEQYF,TGTGCCAGCAGTTTTAGCCAGGGTAATTCCTACGAGCAGTACTTC
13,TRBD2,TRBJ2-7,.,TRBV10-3,CASGTSGSYEQYF,TGTGCCTCGGGAACTAGCGGTAGTTACGAGCAGTACTTC
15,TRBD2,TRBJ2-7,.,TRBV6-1,CASSVEAGGSYEQYF,TGTGCCAGCAGTGTCGAAGCGGGAGGATCCTACGAGCAGTACTTC
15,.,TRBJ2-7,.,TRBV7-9,CASSLKLSGTYEQYF,TGTGCCAGCAGCTTAAAGTTATCGGGGACCTACGAGCAGTACTTC
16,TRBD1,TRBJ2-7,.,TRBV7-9,CASSFRDRNYSYEQYF,TGTGCCAGCAGCTTTCGGGACAGAAACTACTCCTACGAGCAGTACTTC
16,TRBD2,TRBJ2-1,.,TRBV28,CASSLVLAGSFDEQFF,TGTGCCAGCAGTTTGGTCCTAGCGGGATCCTTTGATGAGCAGTTCTTC
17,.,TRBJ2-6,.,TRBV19,CASSIGGTDISANVLTF,TGTGCCAGTAGTATAGGGGGGACTGACATATCAGCCAACGTCCTGACTTTC
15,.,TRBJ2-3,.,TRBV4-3,CASSLELIPAGTQYF,TGCGCCAGCAGCCTCGAGCTCATCCCCGCGGGTACGCAGTATTTT
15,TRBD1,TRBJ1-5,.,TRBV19,CASSKQGLVNQPQHF,TGTGCCAGTAGTAAACAGGGGCTGGTCAATCAGCCCCAGCATTTT
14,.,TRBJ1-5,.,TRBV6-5,CASSYGQGLGPQHF,TGTGCCAGCAGTTACGGGCAGGGGCTGGGGCCCCAGCATTTT
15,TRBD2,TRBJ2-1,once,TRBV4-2,CASSPGTRNGVEQFF,TGTGCCAGCAGCCCCGGGACTAGAAATGGGGTTGAGCAGTTCTTC
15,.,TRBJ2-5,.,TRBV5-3,CARSPGRGYRETQYF,TGTGCCAGAAGCCCCGGTAGGGGATATCGAGAGACCCAGTACTTC
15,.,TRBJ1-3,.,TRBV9,CASSVGSGSGNTIYF,TGTGCCAGCAGCGTAGGAAGCGGGTCTGGAAACACCATATATTTT
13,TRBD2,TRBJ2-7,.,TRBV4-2,CASSQDSAGAPGF,TGTGCCAGCAGCCAAGATTCAGCGGGAGCTCCGGGCTTC
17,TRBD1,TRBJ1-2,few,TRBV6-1,CASSVQPRGLGNYGYTF,TGTGCCAGCAGTGTTCAACCCAGGGGGCTGGGGAACTATGGCTACACCTTC
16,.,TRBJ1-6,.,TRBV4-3,CASSQIYRSGLSPLHF,TGCGCCAGCAGCCAAATCTACAGGTCAGGGCTTTCACCCCTCCACTTT
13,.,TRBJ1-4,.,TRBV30,CAWTGGRNEKLFF,TGTGCCTGGACGGGGGGGCGGAATGAAAAACTGTTTTTT
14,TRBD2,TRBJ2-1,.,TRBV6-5,CASSPGLAYNEQFF,TGTGCCAGCAGTCCGGGACTAGCATACAATGAGCAGTTCTTC
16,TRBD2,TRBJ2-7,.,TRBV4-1,CASSEVASGRPYEQYF,TGCGCCAGCAGCGAAGTGGCTAGCGGGAGGCCCTACGAGCAGTACTTC